A single sample gave rise to the 17 T cell receptor beta chains below, sequenced in a study of CD8+ T cells in alopecia areata. Once RNA had been extracted, it was reverse transcribed into cDNA to act as the sequencing template. The assay was immunoSEQ multiplex PCR, and TCRdb's table has in-frame clones only and misses some. The sample contains fewer than 150,000 clones, roughly 50% of which appear only once. The treatment was: oral pan-JAK inhibitor, 5-10 mg twice daily. This material consisted of CD4+ T cells sorted from blood, taken at week 24, from a patient treated with tofacitinib. The source is a human donor with alopecia areata.

This clone was seen a few times. This chain joins TRBV2 and TRBJ2-3, with D perhaps matching TRBD1 (5 bases). Germline V gives CDR1 SNHLY, CDR2 FYNNEI. Trimming cost V 7 bases and J 2 bases, with 13 bases left between them. This CDR3 is 14 amino acids long. CDR3 nucleotides: TGTGCCAGCAAGCTGGGGCCCGACACAGATACGCAGTATTTT. It specifies CASKLGPDTDTQYF. Supplemented by reference TRBV2 and TRBJ2-3, the full variable domain reads EPEVTQTPSHQVTQMGQEVILRCVPISNHLYFYWYRQILGQKVEFLVSFYNNEISEKSEIFDDQFSVERPDGSNFTLKIRSTKLEDSAMYFCASKLGPDTDTQYFGPGTRLTVL.

The V and J genes are TRBV7-9 and TRBJ2-7; D may be TRBD1 (6 bases). Trimming pared 0 bases from V and 0 bases from J, leaving 9 bases between. There are 15 residues in the CDR3. Germline V gene data show CDR1 as SEHNR and CDR2 as FQNEAQ (reference sequence). The DNA for the CDR3 is TGTGCCAGCAGCTTAGCGAGGGGGTCCTCCTACGAGCAGTACTTC. It yields the protein CASSLARGSSYEQYF. Looking up the rest from reference TRBV7-9 and TRBJ2-7 gives the full variable domain: DTGVSQNPRHKITKRGQNVTFRCDPISEHNRLYWYRQTLGQGPEFLTYFQNEAQLEKSRLLSDRFSAERPKGSFSTLEIQRTEQGDSAMYLCASSLARGSSYEQYFGPGTRLTVT.

The J gene is TRBJ2-5, the V gene TRBV7-2; 14 bases fit TRBD2. The CDR3 is 15 residues long. The V gene's germline CDR1 is SGHTA and CDR2 FQGNSA. The trim removed 5 bases at V and 5 bases at J, leaving 4 bases unmatched. The CDR3 nucleotides are TGTGCCAGCAGCGAGGGACTAGCGGGGGTGGAGACCCAGTACTTC. Amino acid sequence: CASSEGLAGVETQYF.

This clone has more than one count but fewer than ten. The J gene is TRBJ2-5, the V gene TRBV5-1, with D possibly TRBD2 on 7 matching bases. Germline V gives CDR1 SGHRS, CDR2 YFSETQ. Between the trimmed V and J ends, which lost 3 bases and 4 bases, there was a span of 19 bases. The length of the CDR3 is 16 residues. This CDR3 reads CASSSLGGASRETQYF. The CDR3 DNA sequence: TGCGCCAGCAGCTCTTTAGGGGGGGCCTCCAGAGAGACCCAGTACTTC.

The J gene is TRBJ1-2, the V gene TRBV6-5, with 10 bases identical to TRBD1. The germline V gene has CDR1 MNHEY and CDR2 SVGAGI. Unmatched junction bases numbered 4, after V lost 4 bases and J lost 2 bases. The CDR3 sequence is 15 residues long. CDR3 nucleotides: TGTGCCAGCAGTTCCTGGACAGGGGGGAACTATGGCTACACCTTC. This gives the protein CASSSWTGGNYGYTF.

The rearrangement links TRBV30 to TRBJ1-1; D is possibly TRBD1 (5 bases). V was clipped by 4 bases and J by 0 bases, with 6 bases between them. CDR3 size: 12 residues. Germline CDR1 and CDR2: GTSNPN and SVGIG (reference sequence). CDR3 sequence: CAWTGMNTEAFF. CDR3 nucleotide sequence: TGTGCCTGGACAGGGATGAACACTGAAGCTTTCTTT.

This rearrangement joins TRBV6-5 to TRBJ2-7; 7 bases are a match to TRBD1. Per germline, CDR1 MNHEY and CDR2 SVGAGI. This CDR3 comprises 15 residues. Losses at the gene ends were 4 bases for V and 2 bases for J; bases not matched to a gene: 8. The CDR3 protein is CASSSTGSPPYEQYF. For the CDR3, the DNA is TGTGCCAGCAGTTCGACAGGGAGCCCTCCCTACGAGCAGTACTTC.

The chain couples TRBV5-1 to TRBJ2-5; D ambiguous. The germline gives CDR1 SGHRS, CDR2 YFSETQ. The V end was cut by 0 bases, the J end by 2 bases, with 11 bases between. The CDR3 is made up of 15 amino acids. The CDR3 DNA reads as TGCGCCAGCAGCTTGGCCCCTGGGCAGCAAGAGACCCAGTACTTC. Its protein product is CASSLAPGQQETQYF.

The DNA of the CDR3 is TGTGCCAGCGGATCGTACGGGTATCAAGAGACCCAGTACTTC. As protein: CASGSYGYQETQYF. This rearrangement joins TRBV5-4 to TRBJ2-5; no firm D call. The germline CDR1 and CDR2 sequences are SGHNT and YYREEE (reference sequence). The CDR3 has 14 amino acids. Trimming pared 7 bases from V and 2 bases from J, leaving 15 bases between.

The V and J genes are TRBV27 and TRBJ1-6, with D possibly TRBD1 on 6 matching bases. CDR1 MNHEY and CDR2 SMNVEV come from the germline V gene (reference sequence). The germline V and J ends were trimmed by 4 bases and 8 bases, with 15 bases remaining between them. This CDR3 spans 15 amino acids. CDR3 nucleotide sequence: TGTGCCAGCAGTTCGGGGGGGGCTGGGGATTCACCCCTCCACTTT. Translated, it gives CASSSGGAGDSPLHF.

This clone appeared a few times. V gene TRBV5-1 combines with J gene TRBJ1-5, with 9 bases identical to TRBD1. This CDR3 has 15 residues. CDR1 is SGHRS and CDR2 is YFSETQ in the germline V gene. With V trimmed by 4 bases and J by 6 bases, 8 bases remained unmatched. CDR3 in DNA: TGCGCCAGCAGCACGGGGACAGGGACGGGTCAGCCCCAGCATTTT. Translating gives CASSTGTGTGQPQHF.

This clone was counted between two and nine times. The rearrangement links TRBV5-1 to TRBJ2-1; D is unresolved. Per germline, CDR1 SGHRS and CDR2 YFSETQ. Trimming left V 0 bases short and J 4 bases short, with 5 bases between. The CDR3 contains 13 residues. CDR3 DNA sequence: TGCGCCAGCAGCTTGGGAGCTTACAATGAGCAGTTCTTC. Residues: CASSLGAYNEQFF.

This clone was recorded a few times. The chain uses TRBV7-2 and TRBJ1-1; the D is unclear. V was trimmed by 4 bases and J by 0 bases, leaving 6 bases between them. The CDR3 is 13 amino acids. The germline V gene has CDR1 SGHTA and CDR2 FQGNSA. The CDR3 region is CASSSTMNTEAFF. DNA of the CDR3: TGTGCCAGCAGCTCAACCATGAACACTGAAGCTTTCTTT. The whole variable domain, filled in from reference TRBV7-2 and TRBJ1-1, reads GAGVSQSPSNKVTEKGKDVELRCDPISGHTALYWYRQSLGQGLEFLIYFQGNSAPDKSGLPSDRFSAERTGGSVSTLTIQRTQQEDSAVYLCASSSTMNTEAFFGQGTRLTVV.

This clone has more than one count but fewer than ten. The chain employs TRBV29-1 and TRBJ1-2, with D hard to call. The CDR3 spans 12 residues. V lost 3 bases and J 6 bases, leaving 11 bases between the germline ends. Germline V gene lookup returns CDR1 SQVTM and CDR2 ANQGSEA. The CDR3 DNA sequence: TGCAGCGTTGATGCTACAGCGAATGGCTACACCTTC. It yields the protein CSVDATANGYTF.

This clone was found a few times. The rearrangement joins TRBV25-1 to TRBJ2-3, with D perhaps TRBD1 (6 bases). The CDR3 is 16 amino acids. V lost 3 bases, J lost 2 bases, and 15 bases lay in between. Germline assignment: CDR1 MGHDK and CDR2 SYGVNS. CDR3 nucleotide sequence: TGTGCCAGCAGTGATTCGGGGACATATTACACAGATACGCAGTATTTT. Its translation: CASSDSGTYYTDTQYF.

The V gene is TRBV4-2, the J gene TRBJ1-4; the D is unclear. Trimming stripped 0 bases from V and 16 bases from J, with 12 bases between. Germline CDR1 reads LGHNA; CDR2 reads YNFKEQ. The CDR3 is made up of 12 amino acids. CDR3: CASSQDGLVEFF. CDR3 coding DNA: TGTGCCAGCAGCCAAGATGGCCTCGTCGAGTTTTTT.

The V gene is TRBV29-1, the J gene TRBJ2-3, with D perhaps assigned TRBD1 or TRBD2 (6 bases each). V gave up 4 bases and J gave up 3 bases, with 14 bases separating them. Per germline, CDR1 SQVTM and CDR2 ANQGSEA. This CDR3 has 14 residues. CDR3 amino acids: CSVGKGGTTDTQYF. CDR3 sequence (DNA): TGCAGCGTTGGGAAGGGGGGCACTACAGATACGCAGTATTTT.